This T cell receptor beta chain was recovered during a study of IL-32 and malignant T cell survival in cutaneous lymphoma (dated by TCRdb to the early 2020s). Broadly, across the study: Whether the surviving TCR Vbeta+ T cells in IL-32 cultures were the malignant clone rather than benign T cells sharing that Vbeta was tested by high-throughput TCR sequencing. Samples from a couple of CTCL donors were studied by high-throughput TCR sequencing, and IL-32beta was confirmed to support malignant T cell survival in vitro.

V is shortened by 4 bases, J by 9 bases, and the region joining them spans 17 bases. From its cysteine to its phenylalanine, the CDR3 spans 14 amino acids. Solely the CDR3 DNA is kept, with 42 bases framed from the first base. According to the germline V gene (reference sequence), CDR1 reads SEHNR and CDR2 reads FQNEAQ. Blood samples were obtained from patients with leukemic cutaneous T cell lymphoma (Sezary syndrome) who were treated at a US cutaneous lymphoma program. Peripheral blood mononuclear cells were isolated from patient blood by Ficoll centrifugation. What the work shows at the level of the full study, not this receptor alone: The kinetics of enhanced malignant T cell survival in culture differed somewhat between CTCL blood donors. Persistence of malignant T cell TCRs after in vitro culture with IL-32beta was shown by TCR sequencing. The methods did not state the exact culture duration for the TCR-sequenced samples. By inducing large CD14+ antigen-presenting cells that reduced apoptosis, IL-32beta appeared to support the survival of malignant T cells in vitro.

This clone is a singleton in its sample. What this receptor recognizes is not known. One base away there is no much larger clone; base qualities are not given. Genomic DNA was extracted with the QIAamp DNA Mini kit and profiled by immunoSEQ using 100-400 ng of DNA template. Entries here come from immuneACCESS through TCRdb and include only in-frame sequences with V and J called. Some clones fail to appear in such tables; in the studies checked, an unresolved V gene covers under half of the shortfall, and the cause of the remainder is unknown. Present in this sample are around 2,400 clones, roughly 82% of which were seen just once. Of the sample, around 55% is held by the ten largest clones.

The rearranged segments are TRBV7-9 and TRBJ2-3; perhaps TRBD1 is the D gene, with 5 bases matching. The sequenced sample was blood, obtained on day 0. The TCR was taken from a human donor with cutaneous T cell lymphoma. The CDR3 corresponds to CASSSWGHQDTQYF. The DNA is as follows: TGTGCCAGCAGCTCCTGGGGCCATCAAGACACGCAGTATTTT.